One sample yielded the 5 T cell receptor beta chains listed below, sequenced in a study of a mutant IDH1 vaccine in newly diagnosed glioma (dated by TCRdb to about 2021). Explained via the paper, the time point label denotes: week 35, safety follow-up. Each vaccine dose, consisting of 300 ug of a 20-mer mutant IDH1 peptide in Montanide, was administered subcutaneously with topical imiquimod. The antigens these receptors bind are not known. The library came from the immunoSEQ multiplex PCR assay. TCRdb limited this immuneACCESS table to in-frame rearrangements with V and J called. A share of clones is missing; checked studies link under half to unresolved V genes, and the rest is unexplained. Here the sample has 35,000 to 55,000 clones; about 86% occur a single time. 4.7% of the sample is held by the ten biggest clonotypes. Material: PBMCs, obtained from a glioma patient whose treatment included an IDH1 peptide vaccine. Every receptor here comes from a woman aged 40 to 49 with glioma. Some clones in this sample may be carry-over from other donors' samples.

This rearrangement joins TRBV2 to TRBJ2-3; no clear D. Germline V gene lookup returns CDR1 SNHLY and CDR2 FYNNEI. The CDR3 runs 12 residues. V lost 8 bases and J 2 bases, leaving 8 bases between the germline ends. As DNA, the CDR3 is TGTGCCAGCCGGTCTTTCACAGATACGCAGTATTTT. It specifies CASRSFTDTQYF.

The gene calls are TRBV9 and TRBJ2-1; 13 bases line up with TRBD2. CDR3 size: 15 residues. Germline assignment: CDR1 SGDLS and CDR2 YYNGEE. The J segment lost 9 bases and the V segment lost 4 bases, leaving 7 bases of the junction unmatched. The CDR3, as DNA: TGTGCCAGCAGCTCCTTAGGGACTAGCGGGGTTGAGCAGTTCTTC. This gives the protein CASSSLGTSGVEQFF. The entire variable domain, with the rest obtained from reference TRBV9 and TRBJ2-1, is as follows: DSGVTQTPKHLITATGQRVTLRCSPRSGDLSVYWYQQSLDQGLQFLIQYYNGEERAKGNILERFSAQQFPDLHSELNLSSLELGDSALYFCASSSLGTSGVEQFFGPGTRLTVL.

V gene TRBV6-5 combines with J gene TRBJ2-2; D is unclear. The CDR3 sequence is 13 residues long. Germline V gives CDR1 MNHEY, CDR2 SVGAGI. The V gene lost 2 bases and the J gene lost 3 bases, with 4 bases spanning the gap. This CDR3 is CASSYGHTGELFF. DNA of the CDR3: TGTGCCAGCAGTTACGGGCACACCGGGGAGCTGTTTTTT.

V usage is TRBV28 and J usage is TRBJ1-2; D is perhaps TRBD1 (6 bases). With 5 bases removed from V and 3 bases from J, the gap between germline ends came to 16 bases. The CDR3 spans 15 residues. Per the germline V gene, CDR1 is MDHEN and CDR2 is SYDVKM. The CDR3 is CASSIPLGAYYGYTF. As DNA, the CDR3 is TGTGCCAGCAGTATTCCTCTGGGGGCCTACTATGGCTACACCTTC.

CDR3 in DNA: TGTGCCAGCAGGGTTTGGGGGAGCAGCCCCCAGCATTTT. As protein: CASRVWGSSPQHF. The V gene is TRBV6-5, the J gene TRBJ1-5; tentatively, D is TRBD1 (5 bases). Trimming took off 6 bases at V and 10 bases at J, with 16 bases between the two ends. The CDR3 runs to 13 residues. Germline V gene lookup returns CDR1 MNHEY and CDR2 SVGAGI.